One and the same sample provided the 2 T cell receptor beta chains below, sequenced in a study of cytomegalovirus exposure and HLA in healthy donors. The table came from immunoSEQ multiplex PCR; TCRdb's copy has only in-frame clones and leaves some out. The sample has approximately 120,000 clones, about 87% seen once; the top ten hold around 1.9%. Sequencing was performed on PBMCs. These receptors originate from a woman aged 18-35 years in good health and CMV-seronegative.

The chain has TRBV5-4 and TRBJ2-7, with TRBD1 matching 8 bases. After removal of 4 bases from V and 1 base from J, the junction contained 7 bases not matched to a gene. CDR3 size: 15 residues. Germline CDR1 is SGHNT and CDR2 is YYREEE (reference sequence). The CDR3 bases are TGTGCCAGCAGCGCGGGCGGACAGGGATCCTACGAGCAGTACTTC. This codes for CASSAGGQGSYEQYF.

CDR3 nucleotides: TGTGCCAGCAGCTTGGGGAGTAGGTACGAGCAGTACTTC. It is translated as CASSLGSRYEQYF. The chain uses TRBV11-3 and TRBJ2-7, with D possibly TRBD2 on 5 matching bases. Germline CDR1 SGHNT, CDR2 YENEEA. The CDR3 has 13 residues. V was clipped by 3 bases and J by 4 bases, with 10 bases between them.